Listed here is a single T cell receptor beta chain. Its specificity is unknown. This record belongs to a study of T cell repertoires in cytomegalovirus infection. General observations from the study: HLA-C-restricted CMV clonotypes gave the most frequent clonotype in two of eight donors.

The ends lost 4 bases at V and 1 base at J; junction bases unmatched: 6. Germline V CDR1 and CDR2: SQVTM, ANQGSEA. This CDR3 comprises 14 residues. TCRdb reanalysed the reads using MiXCR and keeps one entry per CDR3 protein. The data contain about 230,000 distinct CDR3 sequences, 22% of them singletons. The sequencing input was CD8+ T cells from PBMCs. The sequence was collected from a human donor in good health (CMV status not recorded). Some clones in this sample may be carry-over from other donors' samples. The chain links TRBV29-1 to TRBJ1-1; 7 nucleotides match TRBD1. CDR3: CSVVLYRGNTEAFF. Here the CDR3 DNA reads TGCAGCGTTGTTCTCTACAGGGGGAACACTGAAGCTTTCTTT. Full variable domain (missing parts from reference TRBV29-1 and TRBJ1-1): SAVISQKPSRDICQRGTSLTIQCQVDSQVTMMFWYRQQPGQSLTLIATANQGSEATYESGFVIDKFPISRPNLTFSTLTVSNMSPEDSSIYLCSVVLYRGNTEAFFGQGTRLTVV.